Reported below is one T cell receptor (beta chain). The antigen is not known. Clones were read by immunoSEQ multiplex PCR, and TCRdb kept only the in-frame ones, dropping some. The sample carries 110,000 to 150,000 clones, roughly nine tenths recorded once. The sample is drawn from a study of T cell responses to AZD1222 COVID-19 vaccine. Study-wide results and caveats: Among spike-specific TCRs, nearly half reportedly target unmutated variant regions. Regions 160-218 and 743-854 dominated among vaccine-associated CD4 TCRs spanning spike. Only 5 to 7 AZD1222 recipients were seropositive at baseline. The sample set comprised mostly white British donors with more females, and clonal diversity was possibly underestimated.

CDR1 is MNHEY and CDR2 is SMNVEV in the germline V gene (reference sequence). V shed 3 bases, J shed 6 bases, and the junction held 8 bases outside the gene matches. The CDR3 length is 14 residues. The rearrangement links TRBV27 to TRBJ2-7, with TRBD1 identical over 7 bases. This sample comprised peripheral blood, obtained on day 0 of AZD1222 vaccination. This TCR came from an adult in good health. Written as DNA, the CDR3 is TGTGCCAGCAGTTTCGCTCAGGGGGATTCCGAGCAGTACTTC. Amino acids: CASSFAQGDSEQYF.